This TCR beta chain was sequenced for a study of cytomegalovirus exposure and HLA in healthy donors (TCRdb year 2017). For the wider study: According to an earlier analysis of around 600 of the donors, 200 million or so T cells yielded 90 million to 140 million unique TCR beta sequences and less than 300 Gb of sequence data. Donor age, sex, ethnicity and CMV serostatus were collected together with the repertoire data. Along with the approximately 700-subject first cohort, a separate validation cohort of roughly 110 different subjects was used. The genetic ancestry cluster associated with self-reported Caucasian donors included 80% to 90% of the roughly 390 genotyped donors. An early release covering just under 650 HLA-typed donors comprised 250 to 350 gigabases of sequencing data and around 80 million unique TCR sequences. A later genetic analysis took genome-wide SNP genotypes for about 65% of the 666 donors and used that subset as a discovery cohort. An earlier analysis of fewer than 700 of the donors applied high-throughput TCR beta sequencing to assess whether each TCR beta V gene segment acted as functional or pseudogenic. Every repertoire in the discovery cohort had been generated on one and the same sequencing platform. The study aimed to test whether cataloging public T cell receptors could reveal signatures of past pathogen exposure. A later analysis re-examined previously published TCR beta repertoires from more than 650 donors and added high-resolution HLA genotyping to investigate patterns of TCR occurrence. Among 398 genotyped donors of the cohort, an average of around 240,000 unique TCR beta nucleotide sequences were sequenced per donor, roughly 18% of them non-productive. The number of typed donors differed by locus: about 620-640 for A, B, C, DRB1 and DQB1; 500 to 550 for DQA1; approximately 600 for DPA1; and some 470 for DPB1. HLA typing included class I and class II loci at four-digit resolution. A few DR-DQ haplotypes were treated as single units for association and clustering because of strong linkage in the cohort. Using immunosequencing, the study profiled T cell repertoires from 640 or so subjects and related those repertoires to cytomegalovirus serostatus. In the later analysis, no new phenotypic data were used to find candidate immune exposures; instead, reliance was placed on TCR beta sequences and their occurrence across donors. The study combined high-throughput TCR immunosequencing, statistical association of individual TCRs with disease status, and machine learning to predict cytomegalovirus infection status.

Based on the germline V gene (reference sequence), the CDR1 and CDR2 sequences are LNHDA and SQIVND. The CDR3 sequence holds 16 residues, the cysteine and phenylalanine included. The kept DNA is CDR3 alone, 48 bases in frame from the first base. V is clipped by 7 bases and J by 2 bases, and the sequence between their germline boundaries is 19 bases long. What the authors observed across the whole study: Correlated functional status among segregating V segments might be attributable to linkage disequilibrium, but an unknown experimental factor could not be ruled out. Strong co-occurrence of HLA alleles, especially DR and DQ, made assigning TCR associations to individual alleles difficult. HLA typing was unavailable for some donors at each locus, so association tests used only the typed subset. In a later analysis, TCR association rates were found to vary across HLA loci, with the most associated TCRs seen for DRB1 alleles and the fewest for HLA-C alleles. Because counts were too low, about 15 rarely observed V segments, including chromosome 9 orphons, were left out of the earlier analysis of about 500 of the donors. A further reported finding was that TCR beta sequences accurately predicted the HLA-A and HLA-B alleles for most subjects in the first cohort. The only immune exposure information available for the cohort was CMV serostatus. In this cohort, only TCR beta chains were sequenced, and detectable features were limited by the absence of alpha or paired-chain data. In a later analysis, around 17,000 TCR beta sequences were associated with specific HLA alleles at a false discovery rate of 0.05. A later analysis reported that several top co-occurrence clusters appeared linked to parvovirus B19, influenza, CMV and Epstein-Barr virus. Presence/absence analyses assumed roughly uniform sequencing depth across donors, an assumption that may not hold. In a later analysis, most CMV-associated TCR beta chains were found to appear HLA-restricted, with HLA associations seemingly driven largely by CMV exposure. V-gene and J-gene trimming of TCR beta chains was associated with a missense DCLRE1C variant in a later genetic analysis, and the association was replicated in an independent cohort. The classifier was reported to diagnose cytomegalovirus status with high specificity and sensitivity in both the original cohort and the validation cohort. In an earlier analysis of some 500 of the donors, most TCR beta V segments were observed in productive rearrangements about 87% or about 30% of the time, broadly matching IMGT annotations. The 87-base-pair reads could not distinguish some IMGT-functional V segments, including TRBV6-2 and TRBV6-3, so those segments were excluded. In a later analysis, HLA-associated TCR beta chains showed more clonal expansion and lower generation probabilities than non-associated chains that were equally common. A total of 150 or so TCR beta chains were listed by the study as associated with cytomegalovirus. The sequencing pipeline was judged likely to have produced a cluster of highly shared sequence variants as a technical artifact. According to the authors, the approach could potentially be generalized to other disease states and immunological phenotypes. Compared with the approximately 600-donor mean, donors in an Asian-associated ancestry cluster had fewer N-insertions in productive TCRs, according to a later genetic analysis. While some public TCRs were present in many individuals, most TCR sequences turned up only very rarely across donors. Three of the identified cytomegalovirus-associated TCR beta chains were confirmed in vitro to be specific for cytomegalovirus antigens.

A remark on this clone: Its binding antigen is unknown. Per-nucleotide qualities are absent, and no much larger clonotype sits a single base away.

Library generation was performed with the immunoSEQ multiplex PCR assay. For the multiplex PCR, a mixture combining 60 forward primers for TCR Vbeta segments and 13 reverse primers for TCR Jbeta segments was used. Amplification of the CDR3 region of rearranged TCR beta genes was performed with a multiplex PCR assay on genomic DNA. The Illumina HiSeq System was used to sequence the amplified TCR beta libraries as 87-base-pair reads. The authors' pipeline ran thus. In a later analysis, tens of millions of unique TCR beta chains were counted across the 500 to 850 repertoires, and roughly 11 million of these chains were shared by at least two donors. To remove PCR and sequencing errors, raw reads were error-corrected and collapsed into unique sequences using a nearest-neighbor algorithm that merged closely related sequences. Alignment of CDR3 sequences to IMGT reference sequences was used to assign V, D and J gene segments. Each retained sequence needed at least a six-nucleotide match to both a V gene segment and a J gene segment. A rearrangement was called productive if the CDR3 had no stop codons and remained in frame with V and J, and every other rearrangement was called non-productive. Following IMGT convention, CDR3 was defined as the stretch from the second conserved V-encoded cysteine to the conserved J-encoded phenylalanine. The earlier analysis of about 640 of the donors excluded any sequence lacking an unambiguous match to a single V gene segment. In an earlier analysis of a few hundred of the donors, V segments were called functional above 56.7% productive rearrangements and were called segregating when the between-donor standard deviation exceeded 5%. A statistical classification framework was built for diagnosing cytomegalovirus status from the catalog of TCR beta chain sequences. In a later analysis, TCR nucleotide sequences were compared against IMGT/GENE-DB human TR gene sequences so that V and J genes could be assigned. A later analysis assigned CDR3 sequences and most-parsimonious VDJ recombination scenarios with the TCRdist pipeline. In a later analysis, every TCR beta chain was defined by the combination of its CDR3 amino acid sequence and its V-gene family, and reads without a unique V-gene family were dropped. To address suspected cross-contamination and a sequencing artifact, a later analysis removed some 620 highly shared, low-generation-probability nucleotide sequences. For each public chain, a later analysis derived a clonal expansion index from normalized ranks of inferred template counts within each repertoire. In a later analysis, generation probabilities were computed using a VDJ recombination model fitted to out-of-frame rearrangements, and the results were checked against IGoR. In a later analysis, hypergeometric tests were used to score TCR-TCR, TCR-HLA and TCR-CMV co-occurrence, with a repertoire-size bias correction applied to TCR pairs. In a later analysis, false discovery rates were estimated by permuting HLA or CMV assignments 20 times. A later analysis grouped co-occurring TCRs with DBSCAN, adding TCRdist sequence similarity when clustering within HLA-allele-positive subsets. Repertoires with fewer than 30,000 or more than 120,000 public chains, plus five repertoires with anomalous nucleotide sharing, were excluded from co-occurrence clustering. TCRdb limited this immuneACCESS table to in-frame rearrangements with V and J called. A share of clones is missing; checked studies link under half to unresolved V genes, and the rest is unexplained. Clone size and V and J calls were adopted from that table, with D and trimming inferred from the DNA. The sample records roughly 150,000 clones, 65% to 85% of which are singletons. Jointly, the top ten make up 2% to 3% of the sample.

The cohort was made up of about 610 healthy bone marrow donors. Cohort members were all nominally healthy when sampled, although unrecorded immune exposures were likely present. The donor was CMV seronegative and belonged to the group of several hundred seronegative cohort members. Every donor gave a peripheral blood sample, and the peripheral blood mononuclear cells from that sample were used for TCR beta sequencing. The Qiagen DNeasy Blood Extraction Kit was used to extract genomic DNA from the blood cell samples. The sequence was collected from a male donor in good health and CMV-seronegative. The specimen sequenced was PBMCs. The sequence links TRBV19 to TRBJ2-3, with TRBD2 tentatively as D gene (6 bases match). The CDR3 corresponds to CASMAGNRALTDTQYF. The bases read TGTGCCAGTATGGCGGGAAACCGGGCCCTCACAGATACGCAGTATTTT.